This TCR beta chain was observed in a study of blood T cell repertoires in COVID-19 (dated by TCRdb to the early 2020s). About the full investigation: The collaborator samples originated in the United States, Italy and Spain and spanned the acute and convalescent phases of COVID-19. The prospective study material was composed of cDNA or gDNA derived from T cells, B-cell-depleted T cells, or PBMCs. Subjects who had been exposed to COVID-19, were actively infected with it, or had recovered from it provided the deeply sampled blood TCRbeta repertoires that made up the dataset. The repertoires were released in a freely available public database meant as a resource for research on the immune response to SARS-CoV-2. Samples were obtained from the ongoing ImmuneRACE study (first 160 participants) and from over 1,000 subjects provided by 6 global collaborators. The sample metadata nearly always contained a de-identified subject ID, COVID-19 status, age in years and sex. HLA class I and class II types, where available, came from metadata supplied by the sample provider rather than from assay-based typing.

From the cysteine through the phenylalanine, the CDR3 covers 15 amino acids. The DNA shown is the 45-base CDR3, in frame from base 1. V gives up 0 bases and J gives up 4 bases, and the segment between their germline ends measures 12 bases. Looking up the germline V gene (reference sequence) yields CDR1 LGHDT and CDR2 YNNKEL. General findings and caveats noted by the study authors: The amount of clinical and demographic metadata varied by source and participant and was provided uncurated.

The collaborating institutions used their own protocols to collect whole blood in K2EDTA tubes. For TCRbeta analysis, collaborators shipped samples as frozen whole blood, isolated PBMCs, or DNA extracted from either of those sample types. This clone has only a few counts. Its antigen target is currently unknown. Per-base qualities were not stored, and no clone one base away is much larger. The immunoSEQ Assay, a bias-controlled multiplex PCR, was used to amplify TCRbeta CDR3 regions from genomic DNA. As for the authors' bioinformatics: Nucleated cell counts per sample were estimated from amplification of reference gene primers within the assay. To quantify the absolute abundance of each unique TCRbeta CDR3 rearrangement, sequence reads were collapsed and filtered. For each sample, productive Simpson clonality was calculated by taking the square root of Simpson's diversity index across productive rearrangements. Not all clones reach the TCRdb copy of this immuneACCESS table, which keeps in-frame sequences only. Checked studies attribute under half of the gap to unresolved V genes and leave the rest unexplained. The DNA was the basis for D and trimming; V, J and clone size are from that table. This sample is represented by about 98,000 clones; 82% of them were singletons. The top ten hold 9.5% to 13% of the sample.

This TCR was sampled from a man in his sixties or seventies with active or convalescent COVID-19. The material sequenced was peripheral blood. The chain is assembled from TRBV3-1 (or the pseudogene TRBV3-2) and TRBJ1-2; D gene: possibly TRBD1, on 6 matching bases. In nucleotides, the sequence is TGTGCCAGCAGCCAAGACCTACAGGGCCTCTATGGCTACACCTTC. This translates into CASSQDLQGLYGYTF.